This record concerns one TCR beta chain sequence. Its antigen is currently unknown. Unique molecular identifiers were incorporated during preparation of the TCRbeta library. Each CDR3 protein is one row after TCRdb ran MiXCR on the PCR reads. Here the sample spans 240,000 or so distinct CDR3 sequences, just under 8.5% being singletons. This record comes from a study of T-cell reconstitution after alpha-beta-depleted transplantation in children. Notes on the study in general: After transplant, high TCRbeta diversity at day 60 in some patients arose from surviving recipient T cells and thymic progenitors.

Germline CDR1 SNHLY, CDR2 FYNNEI. The V end was cut by 1 base, the J end by 3 bases, with 9 bases between. The CDR3 is 14 amino acids. V gene TRBV2 combines with J gene TRBJ1-2; unclear D gene. The TCR was taken from a male patient younger than 18 who had a stem cell transplant for acute lymphoblastic leukemia, so the T cells may come from the graft donor. Sequences were derived from PBMCs, mostly from graft donor cells, sampled 180 days after TCRalphabeta/CD19-depleted stem cell transplant. The CDR3: CASSEEGIHYGYTF. CDR3 nucleotide sequence: TGTGCCAGCAGTGAAGAAGGTATTCACTATGGCTACACCTTC. Filled out from reference TRBV2 and TRBJ1-2, the complete variable domain reads EPEVTQTPSHQVTQMGQEVILRCVPISNHLYFYWYRQILGQKVEFLVSFYNNEISEKSEIFDDQFSVERPDGSNFTLKIRSTKLEDSAMYFCASSEEGIHYGYTFGSGTRLTVV.